Sequencing of this T cell receptor (beta chain) was carried out in a study of blood T cells in healthy people across ages. Study-wide findings and caveats: Higher diversity, along with more naive CD4+ cells, distinguished long-lived donors from aged donors. CMV status of donors was unknown, possibly confounding expanded clonotype changes.

Sample-barcoded 5' priming and a J-beta primer mix drove a second PCR of about 6 to 12 cycles. TCRdb reanalysed the 5' RACE reads using MiXCR and keeps one entry per CDR3 protein. This sample has 550,000 to 600,000 distinct CDR3 sequences, with roughly 43% found just once. This clonotype was observed a handful of times. Its antigen is not identified. The sequenced sample consisted of blood. The receptor comes from a man older than 75 in good health.

The CDR3, as DNA: TGTGCCAGCGGACGGACGGGCCAAGAGACCCAGTACTTC. It specifies CASGRTGQETQYF. The chain couples TRBV28 to TRBJ2-5, with D uncertain. Trimming stripped 8 bases from V and 1 base from J, with 11 bases between. The CDR3 consists of 13 residues. Germline loops: CDR1 MDHEN, CDR2 SYDVKM.